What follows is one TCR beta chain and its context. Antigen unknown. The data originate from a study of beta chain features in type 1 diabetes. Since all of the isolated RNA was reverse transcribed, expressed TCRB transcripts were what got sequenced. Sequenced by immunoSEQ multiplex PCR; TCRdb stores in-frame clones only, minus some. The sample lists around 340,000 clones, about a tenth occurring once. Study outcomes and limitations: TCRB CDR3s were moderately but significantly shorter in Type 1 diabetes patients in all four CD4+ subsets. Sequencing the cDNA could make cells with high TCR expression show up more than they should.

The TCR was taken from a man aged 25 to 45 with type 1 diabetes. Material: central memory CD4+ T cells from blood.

The CDR3 DNA is TGCAGCGTTGCATGGAGGGGAGATACGCAGTATTTT. It yields the protein CSVAWRGDTQYF. This chain links TRBV29-1 with TRBJ2-3; a weak D match, TRBD2 (6 bases). Trimming removed 4 bases from V and 5 bases from J, with 10 bases in between. The CDR3 spans 12 residues. CDR1 SQVTM and CDR2 ANQGSEA come from the germline V gene.